The 2 T cell receptor beta chains reported below all come from one sample, sequenced in a study of long-term antiretroviral therapy in people with HIV. The run of the v3.0 immunoSEQ assay was at survey level. Sequenced by immunoSEQ multiplex PCR; TCRdb stores in-frame clones only, minus some. Here the sample spans about 17,000 clones, around 81% being singletons. Sequences were derived from unsorted PBMCs, sampled 0.3 years before starting antiretroviral therapy. These receptors were taken from a man between 50 and 59 years old with HIV.

The chain combines TRBV10-1 with TRBJ2-3; 8 bases agree with TRBD2. This CDR3 is 16 amino acids long. The V segment lost 3 bases and the J segment 5 bases; nucleotides outside the gene matches: 10. Germline CDR1 is WNHNN and CDR2 is SYGVQD (reference sequence). The CDR3: CASSDPASGSGDTQYF. For the CDR3, the DNA is TGCGCCAGCAGTGATCCGGCTAGCGGGTCAGGAGATACGCAGTATTTT.

CDR3 in DNA: TGTGCCAGCAGTTTATCAAGGCGGTCGAACACTGAAGCTTTCTTT. Translation gives CASSLSRRSNTEAFF. V is TRBV27 and J is TRBJ1-1; D ambiguous. The CDR3 contains 15 residues. Trimming shortened V by 0 bases and J by 1 base, and 9 bases separated the two germline ends. CDR1 and CDR2 (germline): MNHEY, SMNVEV (reference sequence).